This is a list of T cell receptor beta chains from one sample in a study of cytomegalovirus exposure and HLA in healthy donors. The data were produced by immunoSEQ multiplex PCR, yet TCRdb's version contains in-frame clones alone and is incomplete. In the table there are 220,000 or so clones, over 70% of which are singletons. The sample was PBMCs. The receptors stem from a woman aged 30 to 39 in good health and CMV-seropositive. CDR3s include the opening cysteine and the closing phenylalanine or tryptophan. The D gene is left open where the match is weak. Clone size is shown for a subset of rows, as once, few, many or a class of expanded clone.

. TRBD1 TRBJ2-3 TRBV5-6 TGTGCCAGCAGCCTACGCCGGGACAGGGGGCGTGGCACAGATACGCAGTATTTT CASSLRRDRGRGTDTQYF
once TRBD2 TRBJ2-7 TRBV13 TGTGCCAGCAGCTTCCGCGGGGAGCGGGAGGGCCGAGGTGAAGAGCAGTACTTC CASSFRGEREGRGEEQYF
once TRBD1 TRBJ1-1 TRBV30 TGTGCCTGTACCTGGGCAGGGGGGAACACTGAAGCTTTCTTT CACTWAGGNTEAFF
. TRBD2 TRBJ2-1 TRBV6-1 TGTGCCAGTGGCATGGTAGCGGGAGTTCTCTATGAGCAGTTCTTC CASGMVAGVLYEQFF
. . TRBJ2-1 TRBV27 TGTGCCAGCAGTTTTCGGCAGCCCTCCTACAATGAGCAGTTCTTC CASSFRQPSYNEQFF
few . TRBJ1-2 TRBV28 TGTGCCAGCAGTTTGGGTTCCTATGGCTACACCTTC CASSLGSYGYTF
. . TRBJ2-7 TRBV5-1 TGCGCCAGCAGCCCCAAACCCAAGGGGAGGCTCTACGAGCAGTACTTC CASSPKPKGRLYEQYF
. . TRBJ1-4 TRBV9 TGTGCCAGCAGCGTAGATTTAGGGTCGGGTGAAAAACTGTTTTTT CASSVDLGSGEKLFF
. . TRBJ2-1 TRBV27 TGTGCCAGCAGAACTCCGAGGAATGAGCAGTTCTTC CASRTPRNEQFF
few . TRBJ1-2 TRBV7-9 TGTGCCAGCAGCCACCCGATGGGAAAGAGCGGGACTAACTATGGCTACACCTTC CASSHPMGKSGTNYGYTF
. TRBD2 TRBJ2-1 TRBV27 TGTGCCAGCAGCCGTCCGGGACTAGTCAATGAGCAGTTCTTC CASSRPGLVNEQFF
. TRBD1 TRBJ1-3 TRBV5-1 TGCGCCAGCAGCTTAGGGGGCTTTGACTCTGGAAACACCATATATTTT CASSLGGFDSGNTIYF
. TRBD2 TRBJ2-3 TRBV6-5 TGTGCCAGCAGTGGTAGCGGGAGAGATACGCAGTATTTT CASSGSGRDTQYF
. TRBD2 TRBJ2-2 TRBV29-1 TGCAGCGCGAAGACTAGCGGGAGATCGACCGGGGAGCTGTTTTTT CSAKTSGRSTGELFF
few . TRBJ1-2 TRBV27 TGTGCCAGCAGTTTACTGGGGGCGTCCTATGGCTACACCTTC CASSLLGASYGYTF
once TRBD1 TRBJ2-7 TRBV7-9 TGTGCCAGCAGCTGGGGGACAGAGGCCTACGAGCAGTACTTC CASSWGTEAYEQYF
. . TRBJ1-2 TRBV5-4 TGTGCCAGCAGCCCGGGGGGGGAGCACTATGGCTACACCTTC CASSPGGEHYGYTF
. . TRBJ1-5 TRBV5-1 TGCGCCAGCAGCTCCGACGGAAATAATCAGCCCCAGCATTTT CASSSDGNNQPQHF
. . TRBJ1-1 TRBV25-1 TGTGCCAGCAGTGAACCTGTGAACACTGAAGCTTTCTTT CASSEPVNTEAFF
few . TRBJ2-3 TRBV30 TGTGCCTGGACGAGGTCAGATACGCAGTATTTT CAWTRSDTQYF
medium-sized TRBD1 TRBJ2-2 TRBV6-4 TGTGCCAGCAGTGAGGCCGGGACAGGGGGCTCCGGGGAGCTGTTTTTT CASSEAGTGGSGELFF
. . TRBJ1-5 TRBV7-3 TGTGCCAGCAGCTTAATAAGGGAGGGCAATCAGCCCCAGCATTTT CASSLIREGNQPQHF
. . TRBJ2-7 TRBV27 TGTGCCAGCAGTCCGCGGGATTCAACCTACGAGCAGTACTTC CASSPRDSTYEQYF
few . TRBJ1-2 TRBV2 TGTGCCAGCAGTGAAGGTCCTGAGGGCTACACCTTC CASSEGPEGYTF
. TRBD2 TRBJ2-1 TRBV9 TGTGCCAGCAGCAGACTAGCGGGAGGGACCTACAATGAGCAGTTCTTC CASSRLAGGTYNEQFF
once . TRBJ2-5 TRBV6-5 TGTGCCAGCAGTTACCTCGAGACCCAGTACTTC CASSYLETQYF
. TRBD2 TRBJ2-1 TRBV4-1 TGCGCCAGCAGCCAACTGGTTCATAGCGGGAGCGGGGATGAGCAGTTCTTC CASSQLVHSGSGDEQFF
few TRBD2 TRBJ2-7 TRBV6-1 TGTGCCAGCACGATGACTAGCGGGGACTCCTACGAGCAGTACTTC CASTMTSGDSYEQYF
. TRBD1 TRBJ2-3 TRBV19 TGTGCCAGCCGGACAGGGGGCACAGATACGCAGTATTTT CASRTGGTDTQYF
. . TRBJ2-7 TRBV15 TGTGCCACCAGCACTGATTACTCCTACGAGCAGTACTTC CATSTDYSYEQYF
. . TRBJ1-1 TRBV30 TGTGCCTGGGCGACAGGTCTCACTGAAGCTTTCTTT CAWATGLTEAFF
. . TRBJ2-3 TRBV5-1 TGCGCCAGCAGCTTTAGCACAGATACGCAGTATTTT CASSFSTDTQYF
. . TRBJ2-3 TRBV6-5 TGTGCCACCCGCCTAAGAAATTGGGATACGCAGTATTTT CATRLRNWDTQYF
. TRBD2 TRBJ2-7 TRBV30 TGTGCCTGGAGTGTTCAGCGGGAAGACGAGCAGTACTTC CAWSVQREDEQYF
. TRBD2 TRBJ2-1 TRBV4-3 TGCGCCAGCAGCCAGACCGGGACTAGCGGAGGCTCCTACAATGAGCAGTTCTTC CASSQTGTSGGSYNEQFF
. TRBD1 TRBJ1-2 TRBV9 TGTGCCAGCAGCGCCGGACAGGGTAACTATGGCTACACCTTC CASSAGQGNYGYTF
. . TRBJ1-2 TRBV10-3 TGTGCCATCAGTGAAGGACAGTCCAACACCTATGGCTACACCTTC CAISEGQSNTYGYTF
. . TRBJ1-4 TRBV30 TGTGCCTGGAGGGCAGTGAATGAAAAACTGTTTTTT CAWRAVNEKLFF
. . TRBJ1-2 TRBV10-2 TGCGCCAGCAGTGAGGCCGGCTATGGCTACACCTTC CASSEAGYGYTF
. . TRBJ2-7 TRBV28 TGTGCCAGCAGTCTACTACCAGGGTATGCGGGGACCTACGAGCAGTACTTC CASSLLPGYAGTYEQYF
. TRBD1 TRBJ1-2 TRBV18 TGTGCCAGCCAAACGGGACAGGATAACTATGGCTACACCTTC CASQTGQDNYGYTF
. . TRBJ2-7 TRBV6-4 TGTGCCAGCAGTGAGCTGGGGACATGGGAGCAGTACTTC CASSELGTWEQYF